A single sample is the source of the 17 T cell receptor beta chains below, sequenced in a study of graft-versus-host responses after intestinal transplantation (dated by TCRdb to about 2021). Library generation was performed with the immunoSEQ multiplex PCR assay. The source is immuneACCESS, and TCRdb retained only in-frame sequences with V and J called. Part of the clones is not carried over; for the studies checked, unresolved V genes explain less than half of this, and the remainder is unexplained. Recorded for this sample are approximately 21,000 clones; around 54% of them occurred a single time. The ten largest clonotypes hold under 1.2% of the sample. The label giving this sample's time point can be read as: cells obtained before transplantation from donor or recipient. Here the sequenced sample was alloreactive CD4+ T cells from a mixed lymphocyte reaction culture, taken before intestinal transplant. According to the study, the label for this sample's cell subset or site signals: CFSE-low proliferating T cells sorted from approximately six-day pre-transplant mixed lymphocyte reaction (GvH or HvG direction). The receptors were gathered from a human patient who received an intestinal transplant.

The V and J genes are TRBV4-2 and TRBJ2-1; 8 bases are shared with TRBD1. CDR3 size: 15 residues. The V segment lost 4 bases and the J segment 4 bases; nucleotides outside the gene matches: 6. CDR1 and CDR2 (germline): LGHNA, YNFKEQ. In DNA, the CDR3 is TGTGCCAGCAGCCTTCTGACAGGGGAGTACAATGAGCAGTTCTTC. It is translated as CASSLLTGEYNEQFF.

V usage is TRBV7-9 and J usage is TRBJ1-4; 7 nucleotides match TRBD1. CDR1 and CDR2 (germline): SEHNR, FQNEAQ (reference sequence). Trimming cost V 5 bases and J 8 bases; bases outside gene matches: 11. This CDR3 has 15 amino acids. The CDR3, as DNA: TGTGCCAGCAGCGCAAGTAGGGGGCTGAGGGAAAAACTGTTTTTT. Protein sequence: CASSASRGLREKLFF.

In its sample, this clone was seen a few times. This chain connects TRBV10-3 to TRBJ2-3, with D perhaps matching TRBD1 (6 bases). Germline loops: CDR1 ENHRY, CDR2 SYGVKD. CDR3 length: 12 amino acids. The V and J ends lost 10 bases and 2 bases respectively, with 10 bases between them. The CDR3 DNA follows: TGTGCCACCTCAGGGGCCACAGATACGCAGTATTTT. Protein sequence: CATSGATDTQYF.

This chain joins TRBV7-9 and TRBJ2-7; the match to TRBD1 covers 8 bases. The CDR3 is 12 amino acids. Germline trimming cut 3 bases from V and 6 bases from J; bases unmatched to any gene: 1. The germline gives CDR1 SEHNR, CDR2 FQNEAQ (reference sequence). CDR3 protein: CASSLGTGEQYF. In DNA form, the CDR3 reads TGTGCCAGCAGCTTGGGGACAGGCGAGCAGTACTTC.

V and J are TRBV2 and TRBJ1-4; perhaps TRBD1 as D (6 bases). Trimming cost V 6 bases and J 0 bases, with 11 bases left between them. The CDR3 consists of 15 residues. Germline-derived CDR1 and CDR2 are SNHLY and FYNNEI. CDR3: CASRGYRATNEKLFF. CDR3 in DNA: TGTGCCAGCAGGGGATACAGGGCAACTAATGAAAAACTGTTTTTT.

The chain uses TRBV2 and TRBJ2-1; the D gene is possibly TRBD1 (6 bases). Germline V lookup: CDR1 SNHLY, CDR2 FYNNEI. This CDR3 comprises 12 residues. V dropped 7 bases and J dropped 6 bases, with 10 bases sitting between them. CDR3 protein: CASNPDSNEQFF. CDR3 nucleotide sequence: TGTGCCAGCAACCCGGACAGCAATGAGCAGTTCTTC.

The gene calls are TRBV15 and TRBJ2-2, with D maybe TRBD1 (7 bases). V was clipped by 7 bases and J by 0 bases, with 15 bases between them. CDR1 and CDR2 (germline): LNHNV, YYDKDF (reference sequence). The CDR3 is made up of 16 amino acids. CDR3 protein: CATKEGALANTGELFF. The CDR3 DNA reads TGTGCCACCAAGGAGGGGGCACTCGCGAACACCGGGGAGCTGTTTTTT.

This clone occurred a few times. The rearrangement joins TRBV7-2 to TRBJ1-2; 8 nucleotides line up with TRBD1. In germline, CDR1 is SGHTA, CDR2 FQGNSA. V shed 5 bases, J shed 8 bases, and the junction held 13 bases outside the gene matches. The CDR3 is 15 amino acids. CDR3 nucleotides: TGTGCCAGCAGCATCAAACCCGGGACAGGAGAAGGCTACACCTTC. Residues: CASSIKPGTGEGYTF.

V is TRBV5-4 and J is TRBJ2-7; TRBD2 matches 8 bases. Germline values: CDR1 SGHNT, CDR2 YYREEE (reference sequence). The junction had 10 bases not matched to a gene; V was cut back by 2 bases and J by 6 bases. The CDR3 totals 15 residues. In DNA, the CDR3 is TGTGCCAGCAGCTTTTCGGCGGGAGGAGCGGTCGAGCAGTACTTC. Its protein is CASSFSAGGAVEQYF.

This clone was seen a few times. This chain uses TRBV6-6 with TRBJ2-5; D not resolved. CDR3 length equals 16 residues. Germline-derived CDR1 and CDR2 are MNHNY and SVGAGI (reference sequence). Trimming pared 0 bases from V and 5 bases from J, leaving 16 bases between. The CDR3 nucleotides are TGTGCCAGCAGTTACTCGAGTCTTACAGTCGTTGAGACCCAGTACTTC. Its translation is CASSYSSLTVVETQYF.

CDR3 DNA sequence: TGTGCCAGTAGTATCGGGACCGGGGAGCTGTTTTTT. Translation: CASSIGTGELFF. This chain links TRBV19 with TRBJ2-2; no clear D gene. This CDR3 region has 12 residues. Germline CDR1 is LNHDA and CDR2 is SQIVND (reference sequence). V was cut by 3 bases and J by 5 bases, with 4 bases left in between. Variable domain in full (rest from reference TRBV19 and TRBJ2-2): DGGITQSPKYLFRKEGQNVTLSCEQNLNHDAMYWYRQDPGQGLRLIYYSQIVNDFQKGDIAEGYSVSREKKESFPLTVTSAQKNPTAFYLCASSIGTGELFFGEGSRLTVL.

This clone has a handful of counts. This rearrangement joins TRBV6-1 to TRBJ1-2; the D gene is possibly TRBD1 (5 bases). Germline V gene sequence: CDR1 MNHNS, CDR2 SASEGT. The CDR3 has 14 residues. V lost 5 bases and J lost 5, with 15 bases in between. The CDR3 bases are TGTGCCAGCAGTCCTCTCGGGGGACCATATGGCTACACCTTC. The encoded protein is CASSPLGGPYGYTF.

The table lists this clone with a few counts. The chain joins TRBV7-9 to TRBJ2-5; 9 nucleotides match TRBD1. The length of the CDR3 is 14 residues. Germline CDR1 reads SEHNR; CDR2 reads FQNEAQ (reference sequence). V lost 5 bases and J lost 3; bases outside the gene matches: 4. In DNA, the CDR3 is TGTGCCAGCAGCCACACAGGGGGCGAAGAGACCCAGTACTTC. As protein: CASSHTGGEETQYF.

This clone has only a few counts. This rearrangement joins TRBV5-4 to TRBJ1-2, with 10 bases lining up with TRBD1. The CDR3 loop spans 17 amino acids. J gave up 0 bases and V 4 bases, and 9 bases lay outside the gene matches. The V gene's germline CDR1 is SGHNT and CDR2 YYREEE (reference sequence). The CDR3 sequence is CASSDLGQGSSNYGYTF. CDR3 sequence (DNA): TGTGCCAGCAGCGACCTGGGACAGGGGTCGTCTAACTATGGCTACACCTTC.

CDR3 loop: CASSFTTDPGGNTIYF. CDR3 sequence (DNA): TGTGCCAGCAGCTTTACGACGGATCCGGGAGGAAACACCATATATTTT. This chain connects TRBV7-9 to TRBJ1-3; D not certain. V lost 3 bases and J lost 4, with 16 bases in between. Germline-derived CDR1 and CDR2 are SEHNR and FQNEAQ (reference sequence). The CDR3 has 16 residues.

The sample holds a few counts of this clone. V gene TRBV5-1 combines with J gene TRBJ1-2; D is ambiguous. This CDR3 comprises 13 residues. V lost 2 bases and J 4 bases, leaving 9 bases between the germline ends. The V gene's germline CDR1 is SGHRS and CDR2 YFSETQ. The CDR3 spells CASSFERVYGYTF. DNA for the CDR3: TGCGCCAGCAGCTTCGAGAGAGTCTATGGCTACACCTTC.

The chain uses TRBV5-1 and TRBJ1-1; a possible D gene is TRBD1 (5 bases). CDR1 and CDR2 from the germline V gene are SGHRS and YFSETQ. The CDR3 length is 14 residues. V lost 4 bases, J lost 1 base, and 11 bases lay in between. The CDR3 here is CASSPFQGNTEAFF. As DNA, the CDR3 is TGCGCCAGCAGCCCTTTCCAGGGGAACACTGAAGCTTTCTTT.